This is a list of T cell receptor beta chains from one sample in a study of CDR3 diversity in severe acne. Each CDR3 protein is one row after TCRdb ran MiXCR on the PCR reads. Among under 100,000 distinct CDR3 sequences listed, approximately 52% were seen once. The sequenced sample was blood. These receptors were collected from a male donor in good health, serving as a control. Each CDR3 is given with its conserved first and last residue. A D gene is named only where the DNA matches it firmly. Part of the rows lack a size; the others show once, few, many or a class for expanded clones.

J gene	V gene	D gene	clone size	CDR3 protein	CDR3 DNA
TRBJ1-4	TRBV20-1	TRBD1	-	CSMGQAATNEKLLF	TGCAGTATGGGACAGGCCGCAACTAATGAAAAACTGCTTTTC
TRBJ2-5	TRBV27	TRBD2	many	CASRGLAGDRETQYF	TGTGCCAGCAGGGGACTAGCGGGAGATCGGGAGACCCAGTACTTC
TRBJ1-2	TRBV5-1	-	-	CASSLMGAPNYGYTF	TGCGCCAGCAGCTTGATGGGGGCACCTAACTATGGCTACACCTTC
TRBJ2-1	TRBV7-9	-	-	CASSLAGSRDNEQFF	TGTGCCAGCAGCTTAGCGGGGAGTAGGGACAATGAGCAGTTCTTC
TRBJ2-7	TRBV20-1	-	-	CSAREGPREEYF	TGCAGTGCTAGAGAGGGGCCCCGCGAGGAGTACTTC
TRBJ1-5	TRBV19	TRBD1	once	CASKIGRGMGQLQHF	TGTGCCAGTAAAATAGGAAGAGGGATGGGACAGCTCCAGCATTTT
TRBJ2-7	TRBV5-8	-	many	CASSLAAQGAYEQYF	TGTGCCAGCAGCTTGGCGGCGCAGGGAGCCTACGAGCAGTACTTC
TRBJ1-1	TRBV7-9	-	-	CASSVDITEAFF	TGTGCCAGCAGCGTAGACATCACTGAAGCTTTCTTT
TRBJ1-6	TRBV9	-	-	CASSVGWAQSDSPLHF	TGTGCCAGCAGCGTAGGGTGGGCCCAGAGCGATTCACCCCTCCACTTT
TRBJ1-5	TRBV4-1	-	once	CASSQGDFISNQPQHF	TGCGCCAGCAGCCAAGGGGACTTTATAAGCAACCAGCCCCAGCATTTT
TRBJ2-7	TRBV10-3	TRBD2	few	CAIGGVTASGTYEQYF	TGTGCCATCGGGGGGGTGACGGCTAGCGGGACCTACGAGCAGTACTTC
TRBJ2-5	TRBV19	TRBD1	many	CASRPTGGFKKETQYF	TGTGCCAGTAGACCGACAGGGGGTTTTAAGAAAGAGACCCAGTACTTC
TRBJ2-7	TRBV2	-	-	CASSGVSVKTYEQYF	TGTGCCAGCAGTGGGGTTAGCGTCAAAACCTACGAGCAGTACTTC
TRBJ1-1	TRBV19	-	many	CASSTPDTRNTEAFF	TGTGCCAGTAGTACCCCTGACACCAGGAACACTGAAGCTTTCTTT
TRBJ2-7	TRBV7-9	TRBD1	-	CASSLGAGGSYEQYF	TGTGCCAGCAGCTTGGGTGCAGGGGGCTCCTACGAGCAGTACTTC
TRBJ1-5	TRBV27	TRBD1	once	CASSPPGTGLWHF	TGTGCCAGCAGTCCACCCGGGACAGGATTATGGCATTTT
TRBJ1-1	TRBV10-3	-	many	CAISETANTEAFF	TGTGCCATCAGTGAGACAGCGAATACTGAAGCTTTCTTT
TRBJ2-7	TRBV9	TRBD2	-	CASSAGLAADEQYF	TGTGCCAGCAGCGCCGGACTAGCGGCCGACGAGCAGTACTTC
TRBJ2-1	TRBV6-5	TRBD2	-	CAISESTGTSRSEQFF	TGTGCCATCAGTGAGTCGACCGGGACTAGCAGGAGTGAGCAGTTCTTC
TRBJ1-5	TRBV7-9	TRBD1	few	CASSLFTGGSNQPQHF	TGTGCCAGCAGCTTATTCACAGGGGGTAGCAATCAGCCCCAGCATTTT
TRBJ2-7	TRBV11-1	-	medium-sized	CASSLDRLYEQYF	TGTGCCAGCAGCTTAGACAGGTTGTACGAGCAGTACTTC
TRBJ2-5	TRBV11-2	TRBD1	-	CASGLRDRGAEETQYF	TGTGCCAGCGGCTTAAGGGACAGGGGAGCTGAAGAGACCCAGTACTTC
TRBJ2-3	TRBV10-3	TRBD2	-	CAISKSGTSGRARDTQYF	TGTGCCATCAGCAAGTCCGGGACTAGCGGGAGGGCCCGGGATACGCAGTATTTT
TRBJ2-7	TRBV25-1	-	-	CASLDQGAYEQYF	TGTGCCAGCTTGGATCAGGGAGCCTACGAGCAGTACTTC
TRBJ1-1	TRBV9	-	few	CASSVEGYTEAFF	TGTGCCAGCAGCGTAGAAGGCTACACTGAAGCTTTCTTT
TRBJ2-5	TRBV7-9	-	few	CASSLARSGAGETQYF	TGTGCCAGCAGCTTGGCTAGATCAGGGGCCGGGGAGACCCAGTACTTC
TRBJ2-3	TRBV7-9	TRBD2	few	CASRPGTSGYTDTQYF	TGTGCCAGCAGACCCGGGACTAGCGGTTACACAGATACGCAGTATTTT
TRBJ1-5	TRBV5-8	-	once	CASSLGGAYNEPQHF	TGTGCCAGCAGCCTTGGAGGGGCATACAATGAGCCCCAGCATTTT
TRBJ1-1	TRBV10-3	TRBD1	-	CATAGQGNAEAFF	TGTGCCACCGCCGGACAGGGGAACGCTGAAGCTTTCTTT
TRBJ2-2	TRBV11-2	-	-	CASSFSRGFAGELFF	TGTGCCAGCAGCTTTTCTAGGGGCTTTGCCGGGGAGCTGTTTTTT
TRBJ1-1	TRBV10-3	TRBD1	many	CAIGTAVNTEAFF	TGTGCCATCGGGACAGCGGTGAACACTGAAGCTTTCTTT
TRBJ1-1	TRBV10-3	TRBD1	-	CAISGQGTNTEAFF	TGTGCCATCAGTGGACAGGGCACTAACACTGAAGCTTTCTTT
TRBJ2-7	TRBV2	TRBD2	many	CASMSGAGEQYF	TGTGCCAGCATGTCGGGAGCGGGGGAGCAGTACTTC
TRBJ1-1	TRBV5-6	-	-	CAGSLDSEAFF	TGTGCCGGCAGCTTGGATAGTGAAGCTTTCTTT
TRBJ2-3	TRBV29-1	-	few	CSALSPQNTDTQYF	TGCAGCGCCCTCTCCCCCCAGAACACAGATACGCAGTATTTT
TRBJ1-1	TRBV6-5	TRBD1	few	CASSYGQGLGTEAFF	TGTGCCAGCAGTTACGGACAGGGGTTGGGCACTGAAGCTTTCTTT
TRBJ1-2	TRBV9	TRBD1	-	CASSLQGLTNYGYTF	TGTGCCAGCAGTCTACAGGGGCTAACTAACTATGGCTACACCTTC
TRBJ2-5	TRBV28	TRBD1	-	CASSSRTGESETQYF	TGTGCCAGCAGTTCGCGGACAGGGGAGTCCGAGACCCAGTACTTC
TRBJ1-5	TRBV10-3	TRBD1	few	CASGFPTGPQPQHF	TGTGCCAGCGGCTTTCCGACAGGGCCTCAGCCCCAGCATTTT
TRBJ1-2	TRBV4-1	TRBD1	many	CASSQATGGRGYTF	TGCGCCAGCAGCCAGGCGACAGGGGGTCGGGGCTACACCTTC
TRBJ1-1	TRBV11-3	-	-	CASRRTLGTEALF	TGTGCCAGCAGACGGACCCTGGGGACTGAAGCTCTCTTT
TRBJ2-6	TRBV10-3	-	many	CAISDSSGANVLTF	TGTGCCATCTCGGACAGCTCTGGGGCCAACGTCCTGACTTTC
TRBJ1-4	TRBV29-1	-	-	CSGNTLGGEKLFF	TGCAGCGGAAACACCTTGGGTGGTGAAAAACTGTTTTTT
TRBJ2-5	TRBV12-3/TRBV12-4	TRBD1	few	CASRDGTAQETQYF	TGTGCCAGCAGGGACGGGACAGCCCAGGAGACCCAGTACTTC
TRBJ1-5	TRBV6-4	TRBD1	few	CASSKRTGATNQPQHF	TGTGCCAGCAGTAAACGGACAGGGGCGACCAATCAGCCCCAGCATTTT
TRBJ2-1	TRBV7-2	TRBD1	few	CASSPGTGENEQFF	TGTGCCAGCAGCCCCGGGACAGGGGAGAATGAGCAGTTCTTC
TRBJ1-5	TRBV6-4	TRBD1	many	CASSPTGGSGTQPQHF	TGTGCCAGCAGTCCCACAGGGGGCTCGGGCACTCAGCCCCAGCATTTT
TRBJ2-2	TRBV9	TRBD1	once	CASSRVTPGQQNTGELFF	TGCGCCAGCAGCCGTGTCACCCCGGGACAGCAGAACACCGGGGAGCTGTTTTTT
TRBJ2-1	TRBV20-1	TRBD2	-	CSAREASGGGEQFF	TGCAGTGCTAGAGAGGCTAGCGGGGGGGGGGAGCAGTTCTTC
TRBJ1-1	TRBV29-1	-	few	CSVRRDTYTEAFF	TGCAGCGTTCGTCGGGACACCTACACTGAAGCTTTCTTT
TRBJ2-7	TRBV15	-	-	CATSRTGGSGPRGQYF	TGTGCCACCAGCAGGACAGGCGGGAGTGGTCCTAGGGGGCAGTACTTC
TRBJ2-7	TRBV7-2	TRBD2	-	CASSFRDYPSYEQYF	TGTGCCAGCAGCTTTCGGGACTACCCTTCCTACGAGCAGTACTTC